The present T cell receptor beta chain was sequenced within a study of control samples from healthy donors and cancer patients. This clone came up a few times. V trimming: 6 bases; J trimming: 3 bases; junction bases outside the gene matches: 3. The CDR3 is made up of 14 amino acids. Germline V CDR1 and CDR2: SNHLY, FYNNEI. The table came from immunoSEQ multiplex PCR; TCRdb's copy has only in-frame clones and leaves some out. This table has approximately 90,000 clones, about four fifths appearing once. The V call is TRBV2, the J call TRBJ1-5; 9 bases match TRBD1. The sequencing input was PBMCs. This receptor was identified in a man aged 70 or older with lung cancer. The CDR3 region has the DNA TGTGCCAGCAGCGGGACAGGGTACAATCAGCCCCAGCATTTT. This encodes CASSGTGYNQPQHF.